This TCR beta chain is from a study of OX40 agonist ivuxolimab in advanced cancers. In the study overall: Ivuxolimab, an antibody that agonizes OX40 (CD134), was administered to the patients.

The method was immunoSEQ multiplex PCR; TCRdb's version includes in-frame clones alone and lacks a portion of them. The repertoire consists of over 75,000 clones, with roughly 91% occurring once and the leading ten covering 1.5% to 2%. Peripheral blood came from all dose cohorts at three timepoints. CDR3 size: 13 residues. The germline V and J ends were trimmed by 1 base and 10 bases, with 14 bases remaining between them. Germline V gives CDR1 SGHTA, CDR2 FQGNSA. Points on this clone: As yet, its antigen is unknown.

Study results and limitations: The specificity for antigen of the expanded peripheral T cells was not determined.

Sequencing used CD4+ or CD8+ T cells sorted from blood, obtained in a trial of the OX40 agonist ivuxolimab. The V and J genes are TRBV7-2 and TRBJ2-7; D may be TRBD1 (6 bases). The receptor was isolated from an adult with an advanced solid tumor such as melanoma, head and neck, liver or kidney cancer. The CDR3 DNA reads TGTGCCAGCAGCTTAGGAGGGCAGGGACAACAGTACTTC. Protein: CASSLGGQGQQYF.